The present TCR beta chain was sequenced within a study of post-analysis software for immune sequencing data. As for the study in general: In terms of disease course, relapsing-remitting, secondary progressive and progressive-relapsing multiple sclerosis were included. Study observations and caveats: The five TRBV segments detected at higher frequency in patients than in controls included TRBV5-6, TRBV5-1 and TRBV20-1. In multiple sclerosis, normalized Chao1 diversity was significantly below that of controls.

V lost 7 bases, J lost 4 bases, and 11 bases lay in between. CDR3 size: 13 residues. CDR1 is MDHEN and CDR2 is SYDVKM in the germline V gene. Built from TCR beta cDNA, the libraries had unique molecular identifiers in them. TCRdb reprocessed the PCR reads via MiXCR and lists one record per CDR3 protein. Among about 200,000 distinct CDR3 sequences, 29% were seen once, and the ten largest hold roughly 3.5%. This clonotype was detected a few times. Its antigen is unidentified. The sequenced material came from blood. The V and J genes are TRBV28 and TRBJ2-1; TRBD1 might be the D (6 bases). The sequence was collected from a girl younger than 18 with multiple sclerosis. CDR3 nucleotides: TGTGCCAGCACCCAGGGGCAATACAATGAGCAGTTCTTC. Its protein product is CASTQGQYNEQFF.